The rows below give T cell receptor beta chains drawn from one sample of a study of blood T cells in healthy people across ages. TCRdb reprocessed the 5' RACE reads with MiXCR, giving one entry per CDR3 protein. The sample gives about a million distinct CDR3 sequences, roughly 51% of which show up once; roughly a fifth is in the top ten. What was sequenced was blood. The receptors here all came from a woman aged 60-75 years in good health. Each CDR3 is given with its conserved first and last residue. The D gene is left open where the match is weak. The listing skips clone size in some rows; elsewhere it reads once, few, many or a size class.

abundance,d_gene,v_gene,j_gene,CDR3aa,CDR3nt
NA,NA,TRBV29-1,TRBJ2-7,CSVAGGNYEQYF,TGCAGCGTTGCGGGCGGGAACTACGAGCAGTACTTC
few,TRBD1,TRBV20-1,TRBJ2-5,CSANRGYQETQYF,TGCAGTGCAAACAGGGGGTACCAAGAGACCCAGTACTTC
NA,NA,TRBV27,TRBJ1-1,CASSMGGGTEAFF,TGTGCCAGCAGCATGGGGGGCGGTACTGAAGCTTTCTTT
NA,NA,TRBV4-2,TRBJ2-7,CASSQSGSGRYEQYF,TGTGCCAGCAGCCAATCAGGGTCGGGTCGCTACGAGCAGTACTTC
few,TRBD2,TRBV7-2,TRBJ2-3,CANSTRLAGEDTQYF,TGTGCCAACAGCACCCGACTAGCGGGAGAGGATACGCAGTATTTT
few,NA,TRBV20-1,TRBJ2-5,CSAREGKGGTQYF,TGCAGTGCTAGAGAGGGCAAAGGAGGGACCCAGTACTTC
NA,NA,TRBV5-5,TRBJ2-6,CASSLAASASGANVLTF,TGTGCCAGCAGCTTGGCCGCAAGCGCTTCCGGGGCCAACGTCCTGACTTTC
NA,NA,TRBV20-1,TRBJ2-1,CSARFWSRNYNEQFF,TGCAGTGCTAGATTCTGGAGCCGAAACTACAATGAGCAGTTCTTC
few,TRBD1,TRBV12-3/TRBV12-4,TRBJ2-7,CASSSLGTGLFEQYF,TGTGCCAGCTCCTCTCTGGGGACAGGGTTGTTTGAGCAGTACTTC
NA,TRBD2,TRBV5-1,TRBJ2-2,CASSETSGRVSGELFF,TGCGCCAGCAGCGAAACTAGCGGGAGGGTATCCGGGGAGCTGTTTTTT
NA,NA,TRBV28,TRBJ2-7,CASSSTTGIAYEQYF,TGTGCCAGCAGTTCCACAACAGGTATAGCCTACGAGCAGTACTTC
NA,TRBD2,TRBV12-3/TRBV12-4,TRBJ2-3,CASSKTSGRDTQYF,TGTGCCAGCAGCAAGACTAGCGGGAGAGATACGCAGTATTTT
NA,NA,TRBV12-3/TRBV12-4,TRBJ2-7,CASSLSRVSYEQYF,TGTGCCAGCAGTTTAAGCCGGGTCTCCTACGAGCAGTACTTC
NA,TRBD1,TRBV4-1,TRBJ2-3,CASSQDRGTVRDTQYF,TGCGCCAGCAGCCAGGACAGGGGAACCGTACGAGATACGCAGTATTTT